This T cell receptor (beta chain) was recovered during a study of blood T cell repertoires in COVID-19. Study-level background: PBMCs, B-cell-depleted T cells, or T cells were the source of the cDNA or gDNA that made up the material.

Authors' methods: Reference gene primer amplification gave estimated nucleated cell counts. The repertoire was sequenced with immunoSEQ multiplex PCR; TCRdb's copy has only in-frame clones and lacks some. The DNA was the basis for D and trimming; V, J and clone size are from that table. The table lists about 440,000 clones, around 89% of them singletons. From germline, CDR1 is SGHAT and CDR2 FQNNGV. Trimming stripped 10 bases from V and 4 bases from J, with 16 bases between. The CDR3 has 13 amino acids. This TCR was sampled from a woman under 40 with acute or convalescent COVID-19. The V gene is TRBV11-2, the J gene TRBJ1-2, with unresolved D. The sample was peripheral blood. The CDR3 DNA follows: TGTGCCACCATTGAGAGCGCTTCCTATGGCTACACCTTC. Protein sequence: CATIESASYGYTF.